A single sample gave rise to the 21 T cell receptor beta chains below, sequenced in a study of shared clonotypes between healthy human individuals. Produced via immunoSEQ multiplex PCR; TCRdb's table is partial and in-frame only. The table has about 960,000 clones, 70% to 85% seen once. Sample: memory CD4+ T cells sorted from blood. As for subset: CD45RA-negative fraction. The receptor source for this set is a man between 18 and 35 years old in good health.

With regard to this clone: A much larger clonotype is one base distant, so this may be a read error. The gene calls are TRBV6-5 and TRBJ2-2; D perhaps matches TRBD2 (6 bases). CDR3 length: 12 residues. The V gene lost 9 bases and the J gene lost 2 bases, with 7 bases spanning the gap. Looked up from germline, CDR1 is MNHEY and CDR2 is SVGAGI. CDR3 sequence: CASSGNTGELFF. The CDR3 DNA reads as TGTGCCAGTAGCGGAAACACCGGGGAGCTGTTTTTT.

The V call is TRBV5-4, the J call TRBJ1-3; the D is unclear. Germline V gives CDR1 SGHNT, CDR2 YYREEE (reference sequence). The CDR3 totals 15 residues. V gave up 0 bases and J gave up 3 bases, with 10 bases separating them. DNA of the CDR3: TGTGCCAGCAGCTTGGACCTCATAGGTGGAAACACCATATATTTT. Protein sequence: CASSLDLIGGNTIYF.

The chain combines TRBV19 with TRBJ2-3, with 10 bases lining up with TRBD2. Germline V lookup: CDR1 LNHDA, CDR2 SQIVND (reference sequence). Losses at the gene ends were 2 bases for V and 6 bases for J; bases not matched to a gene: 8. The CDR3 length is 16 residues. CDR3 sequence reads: CASSIRLAGVSDTQYF. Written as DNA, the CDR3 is TGTGCCAGTAGTATACGCCTAGCGGGAGTGTCGGATACGCAGTATTTT.

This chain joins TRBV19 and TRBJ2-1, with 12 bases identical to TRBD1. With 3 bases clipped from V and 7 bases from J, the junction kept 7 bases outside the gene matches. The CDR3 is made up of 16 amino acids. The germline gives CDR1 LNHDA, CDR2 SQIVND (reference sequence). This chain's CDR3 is CASSMGTGGIFNEQFF. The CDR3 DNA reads TGTGCCAGTAGTATGGGGACAGGGGGCATATTTAATGAGCAGTTCTTC.

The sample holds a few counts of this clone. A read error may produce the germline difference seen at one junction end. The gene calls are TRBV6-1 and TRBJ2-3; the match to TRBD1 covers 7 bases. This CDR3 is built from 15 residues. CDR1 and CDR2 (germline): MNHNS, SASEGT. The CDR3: CASTARGAGTATQYF. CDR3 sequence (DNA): TGTGCCAGCACTGCAAGGGGAGCCGGGACAGCTACGCAGTATTTT.

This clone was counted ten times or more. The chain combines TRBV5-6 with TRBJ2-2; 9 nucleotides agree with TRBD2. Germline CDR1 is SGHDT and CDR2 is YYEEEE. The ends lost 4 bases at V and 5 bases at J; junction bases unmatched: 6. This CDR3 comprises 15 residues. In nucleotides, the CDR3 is TGTGCCAGCAGCCTGATAGCGGGAGAAACCGGGGAGCTGTTTTTT. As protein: CASSLIAGETGELFF.

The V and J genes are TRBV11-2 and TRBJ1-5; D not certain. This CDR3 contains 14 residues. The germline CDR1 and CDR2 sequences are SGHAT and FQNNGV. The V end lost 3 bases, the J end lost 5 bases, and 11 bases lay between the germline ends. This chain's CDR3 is CASSFNGKDQPQHF. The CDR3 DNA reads TGTGCCAGCAGCTTCAATGGTAAGGATCAGCCCCAGCATTTT. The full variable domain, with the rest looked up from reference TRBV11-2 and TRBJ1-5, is EAGVAQSPRYKIIEKRQSVAFWCNPISGHATLYWYQQILGQGPKLLIQFQNNGVVDDSQLPKDRFSAERLKGVDSTLKIQPAKLEDSAVYLCASSFNGKDQPQHFGDGTRLSIL.

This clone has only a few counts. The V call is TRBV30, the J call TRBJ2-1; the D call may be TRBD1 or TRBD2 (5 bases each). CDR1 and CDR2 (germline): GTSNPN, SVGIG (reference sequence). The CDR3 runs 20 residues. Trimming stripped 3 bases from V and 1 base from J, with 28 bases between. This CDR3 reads CAWRVFLGDPSSSSYNEQFF. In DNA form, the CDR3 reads TGTGCCTGGAGGGTCTTCCTCGGGGACCCCTCTTCTTCGTCCTACAATGAGCAGTTCTTC.

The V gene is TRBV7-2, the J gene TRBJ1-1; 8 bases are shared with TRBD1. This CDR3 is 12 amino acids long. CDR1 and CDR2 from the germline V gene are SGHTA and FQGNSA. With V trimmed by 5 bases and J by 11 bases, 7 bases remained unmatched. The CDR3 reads CASSLRTGTAFF. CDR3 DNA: TGTGCCAGCAGCCTAAGGACAGGGACGGCTTTCTTT.

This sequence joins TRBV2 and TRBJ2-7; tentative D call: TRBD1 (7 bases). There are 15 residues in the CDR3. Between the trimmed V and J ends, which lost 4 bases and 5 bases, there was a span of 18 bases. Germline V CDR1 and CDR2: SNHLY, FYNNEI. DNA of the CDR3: TGTGCCAGCAGTGGATCGGGGGCCAGGGGGAACGAGCAGTACTTC. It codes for CASSGSGARGNEQYF. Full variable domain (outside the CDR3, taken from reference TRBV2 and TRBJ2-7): EPEVTQTPSHQVTQMGQEVILRCVPISNHLYFYWYRQILGQKVEFLVSFYNNEISEKSEIFDDQFSVERPDGSNFTLKIRSTKLEDSAMYFCASSGSGARGNEQYFGPGTRLTVT.

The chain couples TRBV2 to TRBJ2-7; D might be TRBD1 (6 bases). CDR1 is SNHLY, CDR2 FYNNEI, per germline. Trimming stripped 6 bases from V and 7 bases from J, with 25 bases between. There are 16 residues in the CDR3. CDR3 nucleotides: TGTGCCAGCAGGGACGGTACCGGGACACCCTCGGGGGAGCAGTACTTC. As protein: CASRDGTGTPSGEQYF.

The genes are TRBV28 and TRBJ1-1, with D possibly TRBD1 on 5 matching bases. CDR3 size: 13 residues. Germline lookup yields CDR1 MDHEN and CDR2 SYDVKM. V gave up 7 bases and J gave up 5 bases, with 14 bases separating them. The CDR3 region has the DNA TGTGCCAGCACCAGAATGAGGGGAACTGAAGCTTTCTTT. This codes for CASTRMRGTEAFF. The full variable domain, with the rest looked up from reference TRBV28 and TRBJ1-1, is DVKVTQSSRYLVKRTGEKVFLECVQDMDHENMFWYRQDPGLGLRLIYFSYDVKMKEKGDIPEGYSVSREKKERFSLILESASTNQTSMYLCASTRMRGTEAFFGQGTRLTVV.

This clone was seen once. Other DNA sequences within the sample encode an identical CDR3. The CDR3 loop is CASSPSGGGTDTQYF. The CDR3 DNA sequence: TGTGCCAGCAGTCCCAGCGGGGGGGGCACAGATACGCAGTATTTT. V usage is TRBV28 and J usage is TRBJ2-3, with TRBD2 matching 10 bases. Looked up from germline, CDR1 is MDHEN and CDR2 is SYDVKM. Germline trimming cut 5 bases from V and 1 base from J; bases unmatched to any gene: 3. The CDR3 spans 15 residues.

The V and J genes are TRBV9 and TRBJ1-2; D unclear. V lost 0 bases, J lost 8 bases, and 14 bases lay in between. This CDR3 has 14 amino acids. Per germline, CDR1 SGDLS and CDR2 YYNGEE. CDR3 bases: TGTGCCAGCAGCGTAGGTCCGGACGGCGGGGGCTACACCTTC. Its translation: CASSVGPDGGGYTF.

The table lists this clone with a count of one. CDR3 protein: CAITLTGSPTDTQYF. The CDR3 coding sequence is TGTGCCATCACCCTCACGGGGTCCCCCACAGATACGCAGTATTTT. The genes are TRBV10-3 and TRBJ2-3, with D maybe TRBD2 (5 bases). Germline-derived CDR1 and CDR2 are ENHRY and SYGVKD. Trimming removed 7 bases from V and 2 bases from J, with 16 bases in between. The length of the CDR3 is 15 residues.

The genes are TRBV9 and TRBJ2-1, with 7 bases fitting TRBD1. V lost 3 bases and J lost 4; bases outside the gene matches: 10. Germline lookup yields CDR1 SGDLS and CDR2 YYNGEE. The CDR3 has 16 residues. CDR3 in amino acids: CASSALGQSLYNEQFF. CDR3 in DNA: TGTGCCAGCAGCGCTCTGGGACAGTCGCTATACAATGAGCAGTTCTTC.

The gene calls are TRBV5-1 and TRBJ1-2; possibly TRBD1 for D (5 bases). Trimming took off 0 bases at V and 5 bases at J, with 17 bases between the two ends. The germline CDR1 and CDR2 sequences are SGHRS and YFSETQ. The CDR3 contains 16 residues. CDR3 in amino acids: CASSLVQGFEFYGYTF. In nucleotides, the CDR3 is TGCGCCAGCAGCTTGGTTCAGGGATTCGAGTTTTATGGCTACACCTTC.

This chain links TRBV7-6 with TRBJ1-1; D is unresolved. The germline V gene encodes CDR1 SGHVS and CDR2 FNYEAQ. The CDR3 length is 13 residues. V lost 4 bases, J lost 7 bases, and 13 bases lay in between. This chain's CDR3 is CASSSQEAGEAFF. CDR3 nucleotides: TGTGCCAGCAGCTCCCAGGAGGCTGGTGAAGCTTTCTTT.

This CDR3 is CASSFGTTSRGTEAFF. In DNA form, the CDR3 reads TGTGCCAGCAGCTTTGGGACAACGAGCCGCGGCACTGAAGCTTTCTTT. This chain connects TRBV7-9 to TRBJ1-1, with TRBD1 as a possible D gene (6 bases). The CDR3 runs 16 residues. Germline V CDR1 and CDR2: SEHNR, FQNEAQ (reference sequence). Trimming removed 3 bases from V and 4 bases from J, with 18 bases in between.

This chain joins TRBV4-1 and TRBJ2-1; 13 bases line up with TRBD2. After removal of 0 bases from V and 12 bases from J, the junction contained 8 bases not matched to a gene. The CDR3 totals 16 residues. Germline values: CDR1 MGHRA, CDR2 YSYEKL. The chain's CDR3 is CASSQDLETSGRPQFF. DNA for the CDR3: TGCGCCAGCAGCCAAGATCTGGAGACTAGCGGGAGGCCGCAGTTCTTC.

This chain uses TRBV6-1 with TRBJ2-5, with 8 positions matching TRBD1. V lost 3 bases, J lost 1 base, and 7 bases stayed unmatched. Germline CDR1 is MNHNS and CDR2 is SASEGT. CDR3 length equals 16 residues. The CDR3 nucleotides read TGTGCCAGCAGTGACCCAAGGACAGGGCTCCAAGAGACCCAGTACTTC. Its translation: CASSDPRTGLQETQYF.